This TCR beta chain was recovered during a study of preoperative IRX-2 immunotherapy in early breast cancer. Regarding treatment: preoperative locoregional IRX-2 cytokine immunotherapy. Samples came from a phase Ib trial of preoperative locoregional IRX-2 cytokine immunotherapy. Sequenced by immunoSEQ multiplex PCR; TCRdb stores in-frame clones only, minus some. In the table there are about 19,000 clones, around four fifths of which are singletons. This CDR3 is 15 amino acids long. With V trimmed by 6 bases and J by 8 bases, 8 bases remained unmatched. Germline CDR1 ENHRY, CDR2 SYGVKD. The sample was lymph node tissue, taken after IRX-2 immunotherapy. The V and J genes are TRBV10-3 and TRBJ1-4; 11 bases map to TRBD1. The clonotype originates from a human donor with breast cancer. The CDR3 region is CAISNRDRGLEKLFF. The CDR3 DNA is TGTGCCATCAGCAACCGGGACAGGGGGTTGGAAAAACTGTTTTTT.